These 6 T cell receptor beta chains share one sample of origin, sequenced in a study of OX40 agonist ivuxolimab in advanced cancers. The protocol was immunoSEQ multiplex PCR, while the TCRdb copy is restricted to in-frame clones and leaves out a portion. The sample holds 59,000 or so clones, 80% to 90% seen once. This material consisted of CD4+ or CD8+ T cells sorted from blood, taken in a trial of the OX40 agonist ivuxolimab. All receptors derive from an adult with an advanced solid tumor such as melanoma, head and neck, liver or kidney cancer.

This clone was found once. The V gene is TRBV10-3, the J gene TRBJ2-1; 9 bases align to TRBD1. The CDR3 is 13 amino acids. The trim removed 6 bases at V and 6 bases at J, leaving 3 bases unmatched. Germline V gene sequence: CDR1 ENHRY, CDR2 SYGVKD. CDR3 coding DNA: TGTGCCATCAGGGGACAGGGTTCCAATGAGCAGTTCTTC. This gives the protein CAIRGQGSNEQFF.

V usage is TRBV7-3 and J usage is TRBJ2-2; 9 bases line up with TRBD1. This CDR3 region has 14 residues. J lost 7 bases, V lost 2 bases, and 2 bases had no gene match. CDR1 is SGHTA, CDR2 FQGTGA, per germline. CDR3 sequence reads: CASSLGQGSGELFF. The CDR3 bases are TGTGCCAGCAGCTTAGGACAGGGGAGCGGGGAGCTGTTTTTT.

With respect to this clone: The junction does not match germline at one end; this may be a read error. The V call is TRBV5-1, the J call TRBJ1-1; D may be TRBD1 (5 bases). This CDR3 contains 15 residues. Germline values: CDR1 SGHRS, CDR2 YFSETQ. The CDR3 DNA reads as TGCGCCACCAGCGGGTCAGGGTCGATGAACACTGAAGCTTTCTTT. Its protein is CATSGSGSMNTEAFF.

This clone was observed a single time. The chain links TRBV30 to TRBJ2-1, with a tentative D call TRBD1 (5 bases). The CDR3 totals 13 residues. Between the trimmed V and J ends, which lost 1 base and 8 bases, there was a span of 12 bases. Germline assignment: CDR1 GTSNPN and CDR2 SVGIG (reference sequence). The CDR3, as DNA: TGTGCCTGGAGTGCCAACGAAGGGGATGAGCAGTTCTTC. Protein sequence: CAWSANEGDEQFF.

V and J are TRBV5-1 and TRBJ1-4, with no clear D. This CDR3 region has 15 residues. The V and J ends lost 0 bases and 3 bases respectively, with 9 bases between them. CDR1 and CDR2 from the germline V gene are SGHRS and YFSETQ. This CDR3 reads CASSLVSASNEKLFF. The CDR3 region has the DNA TGCGCCAGCAGCTTGGTGTCAGCCTCTAATGAAAAACTGTTTTTT.

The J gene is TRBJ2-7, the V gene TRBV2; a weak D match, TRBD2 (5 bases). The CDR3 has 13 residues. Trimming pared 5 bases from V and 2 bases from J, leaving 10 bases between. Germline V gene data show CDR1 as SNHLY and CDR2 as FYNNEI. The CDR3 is CASSSGLTYEQYF. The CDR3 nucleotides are TGTGCCAGCAGTAGCGGACTCACCTACGAGCAGTACTTC.